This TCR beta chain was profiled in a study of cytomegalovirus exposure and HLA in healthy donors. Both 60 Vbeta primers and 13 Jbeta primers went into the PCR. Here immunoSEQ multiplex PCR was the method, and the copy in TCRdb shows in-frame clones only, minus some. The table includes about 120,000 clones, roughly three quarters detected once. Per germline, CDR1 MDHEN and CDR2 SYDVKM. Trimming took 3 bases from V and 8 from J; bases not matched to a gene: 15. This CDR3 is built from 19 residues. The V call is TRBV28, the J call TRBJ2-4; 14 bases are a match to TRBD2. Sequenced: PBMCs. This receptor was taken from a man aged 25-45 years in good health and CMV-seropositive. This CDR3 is CASSFSNSGTSGSWDIQYF. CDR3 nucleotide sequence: TGTGCCAGCAGTTTCTCCAATTCCGGGACTAGCGGGAGTTGGGACATTCAGTACTTC.